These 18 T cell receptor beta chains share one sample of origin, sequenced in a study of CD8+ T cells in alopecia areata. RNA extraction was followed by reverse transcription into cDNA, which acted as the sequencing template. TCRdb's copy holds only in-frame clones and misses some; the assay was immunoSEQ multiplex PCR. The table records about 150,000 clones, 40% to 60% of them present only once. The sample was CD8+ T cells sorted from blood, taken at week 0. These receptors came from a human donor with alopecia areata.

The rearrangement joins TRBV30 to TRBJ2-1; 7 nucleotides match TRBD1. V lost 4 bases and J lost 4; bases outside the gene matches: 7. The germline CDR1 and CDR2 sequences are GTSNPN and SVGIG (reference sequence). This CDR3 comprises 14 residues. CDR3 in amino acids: CAWTGTAWYNEQFF. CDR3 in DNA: TGTGCCTGGACCGGGACAGCGTGGTACAATGAGCAGTTCTTC.

The CDR3 region is CASSVGIRTDTQYF. The CDR3 coding sequence is TGTGCCAGCAGCGTAGGCATTCGCACAGATACGCAGTATTTT. This sequence joins TRBV9 and TRBJ2-3; no firm D call. CDR3 length: 14 amino acids. V dropped 0 bases and J dropped 1 base, with 6 bases sitting between them. Germline-derived CDR1 and CDR2 are SGDLS and YYNGEE.

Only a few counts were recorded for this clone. DNA for the CDR3: TGCGCCAGCAGAAGCACAGATACGCAGTATTTT. Protein: CASRSTDTQYF. The chain joins TRBV5-1 to TRBJ2-3; D is unresolved. CDR3 length: 11 amino acids. Germline assignment: CDR1 SGHRS and CDR2 YFSETQ. V shed 5 bases and J shed 0 bases, with 1 base lying between them.

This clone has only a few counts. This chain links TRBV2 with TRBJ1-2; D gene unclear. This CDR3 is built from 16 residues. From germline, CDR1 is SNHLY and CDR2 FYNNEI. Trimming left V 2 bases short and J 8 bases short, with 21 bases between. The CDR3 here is CASSEYSQSAVEGYTF. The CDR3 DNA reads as TGTGCCAGCAGTGAATATTCGCAGTCGGCGGTTGAAGGCTACACCTTC.

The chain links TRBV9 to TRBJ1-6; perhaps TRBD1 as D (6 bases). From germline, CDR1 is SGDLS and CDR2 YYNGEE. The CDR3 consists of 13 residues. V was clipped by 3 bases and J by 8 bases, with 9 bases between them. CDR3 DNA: TGTGCCAGCAGCGACTCAGGGGATTCACCCCTCCACTTT. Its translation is CASSDSGDSPLHF.

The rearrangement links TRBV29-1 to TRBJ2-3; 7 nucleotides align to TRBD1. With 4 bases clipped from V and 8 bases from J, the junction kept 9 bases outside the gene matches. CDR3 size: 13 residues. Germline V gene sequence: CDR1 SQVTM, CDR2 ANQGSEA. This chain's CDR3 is CSVVNRGRSTQYF. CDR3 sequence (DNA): TGCAGCGTTGTGAACAGGGGAAGGAGTACGCAGTATTTT.

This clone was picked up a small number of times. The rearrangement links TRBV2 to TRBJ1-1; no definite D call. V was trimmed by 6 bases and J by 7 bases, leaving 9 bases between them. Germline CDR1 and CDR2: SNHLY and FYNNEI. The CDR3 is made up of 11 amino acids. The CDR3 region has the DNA TGTGCCAGCAGCGCCGATGATGAAGCTTTCTTT. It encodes CASSADDEAFF. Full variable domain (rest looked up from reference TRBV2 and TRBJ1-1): EPEVTQTPSHQVTQMGQEVILRCVPISNHLYFYWYRQILGQKVEFLVSFYNNEISEKSEIFDDQFSVERPDGSNFTLKIRSTKLEDSAMYFCASSADDEAFFGQGTRLTVV.

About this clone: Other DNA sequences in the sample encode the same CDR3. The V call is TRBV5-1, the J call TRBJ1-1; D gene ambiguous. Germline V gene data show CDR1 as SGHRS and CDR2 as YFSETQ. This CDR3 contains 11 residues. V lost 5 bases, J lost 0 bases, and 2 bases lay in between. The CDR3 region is CASSLNTEAFF. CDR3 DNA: TGCGCCAGCAGTCTGAACACTGAAGCTTTCTTT. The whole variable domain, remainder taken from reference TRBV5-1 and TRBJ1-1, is KAGVTQTPRYLIKTRGQQVTLSCSPISGHRSVSWYQQTPGQGLQFLFEYFSETQRNKGNFPGRFSGRQFSNSRSEMNVSTLELGDSALYLCASSLNTEAFFGQGTRLTVV.

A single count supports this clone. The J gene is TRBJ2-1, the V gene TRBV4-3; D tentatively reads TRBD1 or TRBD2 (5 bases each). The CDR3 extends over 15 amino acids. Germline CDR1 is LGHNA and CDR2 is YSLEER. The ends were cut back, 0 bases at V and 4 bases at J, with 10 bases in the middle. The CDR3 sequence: CASSQDGGQYNEQFF. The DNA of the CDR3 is TGCGCCAGCAGCCAAGATGGAGGACAATACAATGAGCAGTTCTTC.

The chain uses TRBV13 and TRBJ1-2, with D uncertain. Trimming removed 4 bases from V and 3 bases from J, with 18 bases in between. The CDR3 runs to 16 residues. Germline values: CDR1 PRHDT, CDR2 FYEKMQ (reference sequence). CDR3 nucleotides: TGTGCCAGCAGCTCTCCGTTTAGATCGGGCGACTATGGCTACACCTTC. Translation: CASSSPFRSGDYGYTF.

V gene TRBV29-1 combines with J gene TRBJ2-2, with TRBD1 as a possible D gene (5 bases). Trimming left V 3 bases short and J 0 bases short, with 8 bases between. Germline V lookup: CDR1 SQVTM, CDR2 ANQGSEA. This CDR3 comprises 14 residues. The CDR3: CSVEGRANTGELFF. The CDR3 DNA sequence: TGCAGCGTTGAGGGCAGGGCGAACACCGGGGAGCTGTTTTTT.

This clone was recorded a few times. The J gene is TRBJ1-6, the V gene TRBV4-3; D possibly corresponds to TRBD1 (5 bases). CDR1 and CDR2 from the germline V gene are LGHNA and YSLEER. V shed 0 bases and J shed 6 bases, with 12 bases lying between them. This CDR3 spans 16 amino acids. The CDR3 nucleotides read TGCGCCAGCAGCCAAGATCGGCAGGGTAGTAATTCACCCCTCCACTTT. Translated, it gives CASSQDRQGSNSPLHF.

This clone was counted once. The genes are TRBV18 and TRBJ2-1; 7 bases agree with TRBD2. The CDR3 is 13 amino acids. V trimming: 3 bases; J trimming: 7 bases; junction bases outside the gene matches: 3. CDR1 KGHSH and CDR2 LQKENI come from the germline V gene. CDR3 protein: CASSPGGRNEQFF. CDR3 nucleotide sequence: TGTGCCAGCTCACCGGGAGGGAGGAATGAGCAGTTCTTC.

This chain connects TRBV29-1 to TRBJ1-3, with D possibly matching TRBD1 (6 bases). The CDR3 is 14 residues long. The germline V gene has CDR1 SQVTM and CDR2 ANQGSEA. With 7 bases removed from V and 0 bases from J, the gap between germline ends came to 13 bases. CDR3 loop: CSAAGEDSGNTIYF. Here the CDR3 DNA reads TGCAGCGCCGCAGGGGAGGACTCTGGAAACACCATATATTTT.

CDR3 amino acids: CASSEGVGYTF. The CDR3 nucleotides read TGTGCCAGCAGTGAGGGGGTAGGCTACACCTTC. The chain recombines TRBV2 with TRBJ1-2; perhaps TRBD1 as D (5 bases). This CDR3 spans 11 amino acids. V lost 3 bases, J lost 8 bases, and 7 bases lay in between. Germline V lookup: CDR1 SNHLY, CDR2 FYNNEI.

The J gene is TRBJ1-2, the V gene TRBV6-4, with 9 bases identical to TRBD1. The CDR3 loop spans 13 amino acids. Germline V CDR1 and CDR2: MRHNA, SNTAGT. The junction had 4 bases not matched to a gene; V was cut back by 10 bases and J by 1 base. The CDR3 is CATPTGGNYGYTF. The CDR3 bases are TGTGCCACCCCGACAGGGGGTAACTATGGCTACACCTTC.

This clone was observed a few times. The CDR3 is CASLQGLTEAFF. CDR3 nucleotides: TGTGCCAGCTTACAGGGTCTCACTGAAGCTTTCTTT. The chain has TRBV19 and TRBJ1-1, with D maybe TRBD1 (6 bases). Germline values: CDR1 LNHDA, CDR2 SQIVND (reference sequence). The V end was cut by 9 bases, the J end by 4 bases, with 12 bases between. This CDR3 has 12 residues.

CDR3 in DNA: TGCAGCGCCCCTTTTTCGCAGGGCCTAGGCGGCTACACCTTC. This translates into CSAPFSQGLGGYTF. The chain employs TRBV29-1 and TRBJ1-2; D might be TRBD1 (5 bases). The CDR3 is 14 residues long. V lost 7 bases, J lost 8 bases, and 23 bases lay in between. The germline V gene encodes CDR1 SQVTM and CDR2 ANQGSEA.